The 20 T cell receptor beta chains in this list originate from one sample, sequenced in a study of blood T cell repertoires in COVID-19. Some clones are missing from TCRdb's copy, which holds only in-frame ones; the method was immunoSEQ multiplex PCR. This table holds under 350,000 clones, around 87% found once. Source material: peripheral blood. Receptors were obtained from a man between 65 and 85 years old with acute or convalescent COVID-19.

This CDR3 is CSAKSQGTAFF. The CDR3, as DNA: TGCAGTGCTAAATCACAGGGTACAGCTTTCTTT. The rearrangement uses TRBV20-1 and TRBJ1-1; the D gene is possibly TRBD1 (6 bases). The ends were cut back, 4 bases at V and 10 bases at J, with 13 bases in the middle. This CDR3 is built from 11 residues. Germline V CDR1 and CDR2: DFQATT, SNEGSKA (reference sequence).

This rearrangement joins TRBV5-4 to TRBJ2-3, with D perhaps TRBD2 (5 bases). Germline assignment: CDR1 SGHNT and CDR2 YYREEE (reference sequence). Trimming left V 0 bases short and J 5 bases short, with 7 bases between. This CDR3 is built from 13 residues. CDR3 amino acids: CASSLAGEDTQYF. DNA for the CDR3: TGTGCCAGCAGCTTGGCCGGGGAAGATACGCAGTATTTT.

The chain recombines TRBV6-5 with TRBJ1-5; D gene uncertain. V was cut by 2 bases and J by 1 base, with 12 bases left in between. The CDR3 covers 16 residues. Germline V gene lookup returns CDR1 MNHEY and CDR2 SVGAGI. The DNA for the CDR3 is TGTGCCAGCAGTTACGAGGGCAGTTTGAGCAATCAGCCCCAGCATTTT. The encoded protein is CASSYEGSLSNQPQHF.

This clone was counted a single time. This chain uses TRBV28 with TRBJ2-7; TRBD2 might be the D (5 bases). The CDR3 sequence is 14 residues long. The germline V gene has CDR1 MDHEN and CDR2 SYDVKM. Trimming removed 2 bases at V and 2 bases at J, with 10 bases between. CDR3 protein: CASSLEGSTYEQYF. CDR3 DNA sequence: TGTGCCAGCAGTTTAGAGGGCAGCACCTACGAGCAGTACTTC. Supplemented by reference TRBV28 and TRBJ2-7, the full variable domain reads DVKVTQSSRYLVKRTGEKVFLECVQDMDHENMFWYRQDPGLGLRLIYFSYDVKMKEKGDIPEGYSVSREKKERFSLILESASTNQTSMYLCASSLEGSTYEQYFGPGTRLTVT.

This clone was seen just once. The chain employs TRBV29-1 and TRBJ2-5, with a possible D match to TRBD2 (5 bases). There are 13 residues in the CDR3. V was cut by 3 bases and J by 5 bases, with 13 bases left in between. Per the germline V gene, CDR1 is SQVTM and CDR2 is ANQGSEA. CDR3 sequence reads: CSVDLGRGETQYF. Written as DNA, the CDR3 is TGCAGCGTTGACCTCGGACGAGGGGAGACCCAGTACTTC.

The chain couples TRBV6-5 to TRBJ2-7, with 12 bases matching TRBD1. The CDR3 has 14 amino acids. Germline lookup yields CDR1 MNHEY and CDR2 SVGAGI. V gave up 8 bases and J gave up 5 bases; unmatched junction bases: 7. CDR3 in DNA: TGTGCCAGCGCAGGGGACAGGGGGCCTAACGAGCAGTACTTC. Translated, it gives CASAGDRGPNEQYF.

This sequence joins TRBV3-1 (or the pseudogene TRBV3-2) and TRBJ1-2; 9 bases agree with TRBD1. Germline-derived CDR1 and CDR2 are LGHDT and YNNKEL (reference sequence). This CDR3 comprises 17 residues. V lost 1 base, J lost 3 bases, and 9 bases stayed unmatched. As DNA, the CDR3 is TGTGCCAGCAGCCAAGCAGGGGGGGACAGGGTTCACTATGGCTACACCTTC. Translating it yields CASSQAGGDRVHYGYTF.

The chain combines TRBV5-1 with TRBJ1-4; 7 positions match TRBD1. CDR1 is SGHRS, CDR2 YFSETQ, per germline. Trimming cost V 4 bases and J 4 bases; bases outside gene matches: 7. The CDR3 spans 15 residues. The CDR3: CASSPGTVYNEKLFF. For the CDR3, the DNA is TGCGCCAGCAGCCCCGGGACAGTTTATAATGAAAAACTGTTTTTT.

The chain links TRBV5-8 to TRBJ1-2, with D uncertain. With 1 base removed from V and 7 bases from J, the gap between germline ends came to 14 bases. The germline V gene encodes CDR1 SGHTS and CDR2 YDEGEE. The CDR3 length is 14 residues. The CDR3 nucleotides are TGTGCCAGCAGCTTGTATACCTCGGGAGGTGGCTACACCTTC. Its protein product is CASSLYTSGGGYTF.

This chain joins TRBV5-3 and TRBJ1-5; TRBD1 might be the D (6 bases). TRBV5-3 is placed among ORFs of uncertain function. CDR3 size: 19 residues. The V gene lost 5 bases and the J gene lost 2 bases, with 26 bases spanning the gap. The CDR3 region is CARRLLDRFLYGGNQPQHF. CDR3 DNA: TGTGCCAGAAGGTTGTTAGACAGGTTCTTGTATGGGGGCAATCAGCCCCAGCATTTT.

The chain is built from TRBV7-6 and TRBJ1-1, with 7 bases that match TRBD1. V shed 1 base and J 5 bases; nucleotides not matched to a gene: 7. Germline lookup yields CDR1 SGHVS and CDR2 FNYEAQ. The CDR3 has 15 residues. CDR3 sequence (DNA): TGTGCCAGCAGCTTAGGGTCCGCAGGGGGGACTGAAGCTTTCTTT. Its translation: CASSLGSAGGTEAFF.

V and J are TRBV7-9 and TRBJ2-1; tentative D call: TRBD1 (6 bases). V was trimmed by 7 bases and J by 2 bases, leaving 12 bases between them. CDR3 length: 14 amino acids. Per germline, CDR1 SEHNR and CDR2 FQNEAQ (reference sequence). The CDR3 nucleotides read TGTGCCAGCAACCTAGGGGGTGCCTACAATGAGCAGTTCTTC. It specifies CASNLGGAYNEQFF.

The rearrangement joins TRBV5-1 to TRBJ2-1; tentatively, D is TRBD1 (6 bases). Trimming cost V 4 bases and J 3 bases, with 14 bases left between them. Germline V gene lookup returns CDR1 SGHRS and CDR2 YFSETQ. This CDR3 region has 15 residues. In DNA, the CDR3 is TGCGCCAGCAGCGAGACAGGAGAATACTACAATGAGCAGTTCTTC. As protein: CASSETGEYYNEQFF. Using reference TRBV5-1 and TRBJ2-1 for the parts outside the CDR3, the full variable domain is KAGVTQTPRYLIKTRGQQVTLSCSPISGHRSVSWYQQTPGQGLQFLFEYFSETQRNKGNFPGRFSGRQFSNSRSEMNVSTLELGDSALYLCASSETGEYYNEQFFGPGTRLTVL.

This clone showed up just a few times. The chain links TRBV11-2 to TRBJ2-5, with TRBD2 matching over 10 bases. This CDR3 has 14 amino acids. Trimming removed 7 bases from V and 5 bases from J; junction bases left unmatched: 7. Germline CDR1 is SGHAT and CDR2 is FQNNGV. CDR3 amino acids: CASTPSGGVETQYF. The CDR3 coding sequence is TGTGCCAGCACGCCTAGCGGGGGCGTGGAGACCCAGTACTTC.

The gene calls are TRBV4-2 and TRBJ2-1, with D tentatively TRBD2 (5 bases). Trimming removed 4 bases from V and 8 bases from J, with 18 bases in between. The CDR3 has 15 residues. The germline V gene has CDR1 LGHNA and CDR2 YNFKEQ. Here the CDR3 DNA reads TGTGCCAGCAGCCGGTTTCCCGGACTCGCCGATGAGCAGTTCTTC. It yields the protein CASSRFPGLADEQFF.

DNA for the CDR3: TGTGCCAGCAGTTTGGGGCAGGGGGCTGGAAACACCATATATTTT. Translation: CASSLGQGAGNTIYF. V is TRBV28 and J is TRBJ1-3; 7 bases match TRBD1. The CDR3 contains 15 residues. J gave up 2 bases and V 3 bases, and 4 bases lay outside the gene matches. Germline assignment: CDR1 MDHEN and CDR2 SYDVKM.

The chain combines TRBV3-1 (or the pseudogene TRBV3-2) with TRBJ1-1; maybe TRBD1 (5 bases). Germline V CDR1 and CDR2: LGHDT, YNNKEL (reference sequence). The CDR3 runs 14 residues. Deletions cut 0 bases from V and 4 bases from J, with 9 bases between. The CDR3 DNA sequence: TGTGCCAGCAGCCAAGAAGCGGGGGTCACTGAAGCTTTCTTT. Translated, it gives CASSQEAGVTEAFF.

In DNA, the CDR3 is TGTGCCAGCAGCCGACTAGCGGTGGCCGTCTGGGGCTACGAGCAGTACTTC. Its translation: CASSRLAVAVWGYEQYF. This chain connects TRBV28 to TRBJ2-7, with 9 bases that match TRBD2. The CDR3 contains 17 residues. Germline assignment: CDR1 MDHEN and CDR2 SYDVKM. V was clipped by 6 bases and J by 3 bases; unmatched bases: 15.

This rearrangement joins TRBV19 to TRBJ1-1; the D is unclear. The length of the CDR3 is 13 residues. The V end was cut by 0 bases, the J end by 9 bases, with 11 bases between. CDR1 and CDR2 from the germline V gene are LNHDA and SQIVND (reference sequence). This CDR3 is CASSIDLEGKAFF. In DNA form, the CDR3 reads TGTGCCAGTAGTATAGATCTGGAGGGAAAAGCTTTCTTT.

In nucleotides, the CDR3 is TGTGCCAGCAGCTTGGGCTCTCCTTTCCAAGAGACCCAGTACTTC. Residues: CASSLGSPFQETQYF. V gene TRBV7-6 combines with J gene TRBJ2-5; D is unresolved. The CDR3 length is 15 residues. V was shortened by 3 bases and J by 1 base, with 12 bases between the two germline ends. Germline CDR1 is SGHVS and CDR2 is FNYEAQ.